The 8 T cell receptor beta chains below were found in one sample sequenced in a study of blood T cell repertoires in COVID-19. This table comes from immunoSEQ multiplex PCR, and its TCRdb copy is limited to in-frame clones, with some not included. The data hold about 120,000 clones, with roughly 80% observed a single time. Sequencing was performed on peripheral blood. The receptor source for this set is a human donor in a cohort sampled during active COVID-19.

This clone was seen once. The V and J genes are TRBV19 and TRBJ1-5, with unresolved D. V lost 1 base and J 8 bases, leaving 6 bases between the germline ends. The CDR3 sequence is 12 residues long. Germline V lookup: CDR1 LNHDA, CDR2 SQIVND (reference sequence). CDR3 protein: CASSIAGKPQHF. The CDR3 DNA is TGTGCCAGTAGTATAGCGGGTAAGCCCCAGCATTTT.

This clone appeared a few times. V is TRBV27 and J is TRBJ1-6; TRBD1 matches at 7 bases. V shed 1 base and J 8 bases; nucleotides not matched to a gene: 5. Germline assignment: CDR1 MNHEY and CDR2 SMNVEV (reference sequence). The CDR3 runs to 15 residues. CDR3 coding DNA: TGTGCCAGCAGTTTATGGCACAGGGGTGATTCACCCCTCCACTTT. It translates to CASSLWHRGDSPLHF.

This clone has only a few counts. The genes are TRBV10-3 and TRBJ2-2; 11 positions agree with TRBD1. This CDR3 has 15 amino acids. Germline V gives CDR1 ENHRY, CDR2 SYGVKD. Unmatched junction bases numbered 3, after V lost 4 bases and J lost 5 bases. CDR3 amino acids: CAISGDRGRTGELFF. For the CDR3, the DNA is TGTGCCATCAGTGGGGACAGGGGGAGAACCGGGGAGCTGTTTTTT.

V usage is TRBV10-2 and J usage is TRBJ2-1, with 14 bases matching TRBD2. V dropped 5 bases and J dropped 10; count of bases not matched to a gene: 13. The germline CDR1 and CDR2 sequences are WSHSY and SAAADI. CDR3 size: 17 residues. The CDR3 loop reads CASSTQPGLAGEGEQFF. The CDR3 nucleotides are TGCGCCAGCAGTACCCAACCGGGACTAGCGGGGGAGGGGGAGCAGTTCTTC.

This clone was seen only a few times. The chain links TRBV2 to TRBJ1-1; TRBD1 aligns across 9 bases. The CDR3 runs to 15 residues. J gave up 6 bases and V 4 bases, and 9 bases lay outside the gene matches. The germline V gene encodes CDR1 SNHLY and CDR2 FYNNEI. CDR3 loop: CASSGTGAGTPEAFF. In DNA form, the CDR3 reads TGTGCCAGCAGTGGGACAGGGGCCGGGACGCCTGAAGCTTTCTTT.

The V call is TRBV5-4, the J call TRBJ1-3; 9 nucleotides line up with TRBD1. CDR3 length: 15 amino acids. The V gene's germline CDR1 is SGHNT and CDR2 YYREEE (reference sequence). Losses at the gene ends were 1 base for V and 2 bases for J; bases not matched to a gene: 1. In DNA form, the CDR3 reads TGTGCCAGCAGCTTGCGGACAGGGGCTGGAAACACCATATATTTT. Encoded protein: CASSLRTGAGNTIYF.

The CDR3 loop reads CASSLVLGSKETQYF. The CDR3, as DNA: TGTGCCAGCAGCTTAGTCTTGGGTAGCAAAGAGACCCAGTACTTC. This chain links TRBV11-2 with TRBJ2-5; no definite D call. The CDR3 covers 15 residues. The germline gives CDR1 SGHAT, CDR2 FQNNGV. V lost 1 base and J 3 bases, leaving 12 bases between the germline ends.

This clone was seen only once. In DNA form, the CDR3 reads TGTGCCAGCAGCTTAGGGGGAGTCGGCTATGGCTACACCTTC. This translates into CASSLGGVGYGYTF. The chain couples TRBV5-4 to TRBJ1-2, with a weak D call TRBD1 (6 bases). Germline CDR1 SGHNT, CDR2 YYREEE (reference sequence). Trimming took 2 bases from V and 4 from J, leaving 12 bases between them. There are 14 residues in the CDR3.